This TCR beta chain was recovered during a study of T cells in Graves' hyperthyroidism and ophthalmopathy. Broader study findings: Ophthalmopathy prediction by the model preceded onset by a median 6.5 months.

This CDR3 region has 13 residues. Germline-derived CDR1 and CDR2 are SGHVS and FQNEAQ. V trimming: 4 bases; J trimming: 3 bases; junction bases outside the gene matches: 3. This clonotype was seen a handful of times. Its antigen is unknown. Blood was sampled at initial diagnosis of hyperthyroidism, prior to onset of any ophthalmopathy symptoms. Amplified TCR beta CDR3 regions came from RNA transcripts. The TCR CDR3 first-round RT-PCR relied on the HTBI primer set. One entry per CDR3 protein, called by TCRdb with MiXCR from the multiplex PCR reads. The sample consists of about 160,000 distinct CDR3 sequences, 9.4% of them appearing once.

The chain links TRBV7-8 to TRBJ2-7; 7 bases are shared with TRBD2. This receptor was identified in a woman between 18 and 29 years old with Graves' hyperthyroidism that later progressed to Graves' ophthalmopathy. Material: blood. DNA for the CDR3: TGTGCCAGCAGCTCCTTAGCGGGCTACGAGCAGTACTTC. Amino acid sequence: CASSSLAGYEQYF.